The clone carrying this T cell receptor beta chain came up a few times. Antigen: not known. Barcoded TCR alpha and TCR beta cDNA libraries with UMIs came from 5'RACE using constant-segment primers. Each CDR3 protein is one row after TCRdb ran MiXCR on the 5' RACE reads. The data contain about 210,000 distinct CDR3 sequences, over 9.5% of them singletons. This CDR3 has 15 residues. The germline V gene has CDR1 LGHDT and CDR2 YNNKEL (reference sequence). Trimming removed 4 bases from V and 3 bases from J, with 15 bases in between. The entry originates in a study of T-cell memory formation after mild COVID-19. Findings and limits, study-wide: Clones that got smaller from day 15 to 85 had even CD4/CD8, while clones growing later tipped toward CD4+. Those CD4+ clones that contracted were mainly in CM and EM (CD8+ ones in EMRA). The finding that pre-infection memory included some responding clones suggested that cross-reactive memory joined.

This TCR was recovered from a man in his late teens or twenties who had mild COVID-19 (a few samples of this study predate the infection). Cell type and time point are not known. Sequenced sample: PBMCs or a T cell subset sorted from them (not recorded which). The genes are TRBV3-1 and TRBJ1-1, with D possibly matching TRBD1 (5 bases). The CDR3 coding sequence is TGTGCCAGCAGCCCCAGGCGTGAGGGGTACACTGAAGCTTTCTTT. Encoded protein: CASSPRREGYTEAFF.